The 17 T cell receptor beta chains below come from one sample, sequenced in a study of cytomegalovirus exposure and HLA in healthy donors. PCR involved 60 Vbeta and 13 Jbeta primers. Some clones are missing from TCRdb's copy, which holds only in-frame ones; the method was immunoSEQ multiplex PCR. The sample holds some 200,000 clones, 65% to 85% seen once. Input material: PBMCs. These receptors came from a boy between 2 and 15 years old in good health and CMV-seronegative.

The chain employs TRBV15 and TRBJ1-2, with 8 bases aligning to TRBD1. V was pared by 5 bases and J by 4 bases, with 12 bases of the junction left unmatched. This CDR3 contains 16 residues. CDR1 and CDR2 (germline): LNHNV, YYDKDF (reference sequence). The CDR3, as DNA: TGTGCCACCAGCCGCGGGAGGGACAGGCCGCTCTATGGCTACACCTTC. Amino acid sequence: CATSRGRDRPLYGYTF.

This chain connects TRBV7-6 to TRBJ2-3; TRBD2 matches 8 bases. CDR1 is SGHVS and CDR2 is FNYEAQ in the germline V gene. The junction had 1 base not matched to a gene; V was cut back by 5 bases and J by 0 bases. CDR3 length: 14 residues. Here the CDR3 DNA reads TGTGCCAGCAGCCCTAGCGGGAGCACAGATACGCAGTATTTT. It yields the protein CASSPSGSTDTQYF.

The CDR3 reads CASDTVNTEAFF. The CDR3 DNA sequence: TGTGCCAGCGACACCGTGAACACTGAAGCTTTCTTT. J is TRBJ1-1 and V is TRBV19; no clear D gene. The V end was cut by 9 bases, the J end by 0 bases, with 8 bases between. CDR1 and CDR2 from the germline V gene are LNHDA and SQIVND (reference sequence). The CDR3 has 12 residues.

This chain connects TRBV27 to TRBJ1-6, with a weak D call TRBD1 (5 bases). CDR1 MNHEY and CDR2 SMNVEV come from the germline V gene (reference sequence). V shed 6 bases and J shed 9 bases, with 12 bases lying between them. This CDR3 has 13 amino acids. CDR3 coding DNA: TGTGCCAGCAGAGGGGTCCAACCTTCACCCCTCCACTTT. Encoded protein: CASRGVQPSPLHF.

The V call is TRBV10-3, the J call TRBJ2-3, with D perhaps matching TRBD2 (5 bases). The CDR3 length is 14 residues. The V gene lost 3 bases and the J gene lost 4 bases, with 11 bases spanning the gap. Per germline, CDR1 ENHRY and CDR2 SYGVKD. The CDR3 DNA follows: TGTGCCATCAGTGATAGCCGGGGAGCAGATACGCAGTATTTT. Translation gives CAISDSRGADTQYF.

The V call is TRBV19, the J call TRBJ1-5, with D tentatively TRBD1 (5 bases). The CDR3 sequence is 13 residues long. The germline CDR1 and CDR2 sequences are LNHDA and SQIVND (reference sequence). V was cut by 7 bases and J by 6 bases, with 13 bases left in between. CDR3: CASIGGVGQPQHF. In DNA form, the CDR3 reads TGTGCCAGTATCGGGGGAGTGGGTCAGCCCCAGCATTTT.

There are a few counts of this clone. V usage is TRBV5-6 and J usage is TRBJ2-7, with 8 bases that match TRBD2. The junction had 10 bases not matched to a gene; V was cut back by 2 bases and J by 3 bases. The length of the CDR3 is 16 residues. CDR1 SGHDT and CDR2 YYEEEE come from the germline V gene. The CDR3 DNA follows: TGTGCCAGCAGCTTCAAGACCGGGACTAGAGTCTACGAGCAGTACTTC. Its protein product is CASSFKTGTRVYEQYF.

The V call is TRBV9, the J call TRBJ2-7; 9 positions match TRBD2. The CDR3 length is 15 residues. The J segment lost 5 bases and the V segment lost 0 bases, leaving 6 bases of the junction unmatched. CDR1 SGDLS and CDR2 YYNGEE come from the germline V gene. This chain's CDR3 is CASSVGGGAFDEQYF. DNA for the CDR3: TGTGCCAGCAGCGTAGGCGGGGGGGCCTTCGACGAGCAGTACTTC.

The J gene is TRBJ2-5, the V gene TRBV4-2; maybe TRBD1 (8 bases). V gave up 3 bases and J gave up 5 bases, with 19 bases separating them. Per the germline V gene, CDR1 is LGHNA and CDR2 is YNFKEQ. This CDR3 contains 16 residues. In DNA form, the CDR3 reads TGTGCCAGCAGCCAGGCCACAGGGGGGGGAAGGGAGACCCAGTACTTC. Translating gives CASSQATGGGRETQYF.

This rearrangement joins TRBV6-6 to TRBJ1-5, with unresolved D. Trimming took off 7 bases at V and 2 bases at J, with 12 bases between the two ends. The CDR3 spans 14 residues. The V gene's germline CDR1 is MNHNY and CDR2 SVGAGI (reference sequence). CDR3 in amino acids: CASIDGIRNQPQHF. CDR3 nucleotide sequence: TGTGCCAGCATAGACGGGATCCGCAATCAGCCCCAGCATTTT.

The rearrangement uses TRBV4-1 and TRBJ2-5; TRBD2 might be the D (6 bases). The CDR3 totals 13 residues. Germline CDR1 is MGHRA and CDR2 is YSYEKL. V shed 3 bases and J shed 2 bases, with 7 bases lying between them. The CDR3 sequence is CASSQRGQETQYF. CDR3 bases: TGCGCCAGCAGCCAGCGGGGACAAGAGACCCAGTACTTC.

This rearrangement joins TRBV5-1 to TRBJ2-2; possible D gene TRBD1, 6 bases. CDR1 is SGHRS, CDR2 YFSETQ, per germline. The CDR3 spans 15 residues. V was trimmed by 6 bases and J by 2 bases, leaving 14 bases between them. The CDR3 DNA is TGCGCCAGCACGCCCAGGGGACCTAACACCGGGGAGCTGTTTTTT. Residues: CASTPRGPNTGELFF.

The chain carries TRBV18 and TRBJ1-1; 9 bases agree with TRBD1. Germline values: CDR1 KGHSH, CDR2 LQKENI. V lost 6 bases and J lost 10; bases outside the gene matches: 18. CDR3 length: 16 amino acids. For the CDR3, the DNA is TGTGCCAGCTCGCTCCGGGACAGGGTAATTAGGGCAAGAGCTTTCTTT. This gives the protein CASSLRDRVIRARAFF.

The rearrangement links TRBV5-5 to TRBJ2-5; D is unresolved. This CDR3 has 14 residues. Germline V CDR1 and CDR2: SGHKS, YYEKEE (reference sequence). V lost 4 bases, J lost 1 base, and 11 bases lay in between. The CDR3 sequence is CASSGTPGQETQYF. The DNA of the CDR3 is TGTGCCAGCAGCGGTACCCCGGGCCAAGAGACCCAGTACTTC.

As DNA, the CDR3 is TGTGCCAGCAGAGCCGGGACAGGGGGCTCTTACGAGCAGTACTTC. Translation: CASRAGTGGSYEQYF. The rearrangement joins TRBV2 to TRBJ2-7; 12 nucleotides match TRBD1. Losses at the gene ends were 6 bases for V and 4 bases for J; bases not matched to a gene: 7. The CDR3 contains 15 residues. Per the germline V gene, CDR1 is SNHLY and CDR2 is FYNNEI.

The chain recombines TRBV5-4 with TRBJ1-1, with a possible D match to TRBD1 (6 bases). Germline assignment: CDR1 SGHNT and CDR2 YYREEE (reference sequence). This CDR3 is built from 18 residues. V dropped 5 bases and J dropped 0 bases, with 23 bases sitting between them. CDR3 residues: CASSSGGQVGGLNTEAFF. CDR3 sequence (DNA): TGTGCCAGCAGTTCGGGGGGGCAGGTGGGTGGGTTGAACACTGAAGCTTTCTTT.

V gene TRBV4-2 combines with J gene TRBJ1-2; no reliable D call. Looked up from germline, CDR1 is LGHNA and CDR2 is YNFKEQ. The CDR3 loop spans 15 amino acids. The V end lost 1 base, the J end lost 2 bases, and 11 bases lay between the germline ends. CDR3 sequence reads: CASSQALGGNYGYTF. The DNA for the CDR3 is TGTGCCAGCAGCCAAGCCCTGGGAGGGAACTATGGCTACACCTTC.